This T cell receptor beta chain comes out of a study of Ad26.COV2.S vaccination and SARS-CoV-2 variants. Looking at the study overall: The authors gave Ad26.COV2.S intramuscularly, either once or twice 56 days apart. Study-wide findings and caveats: Those who received the vaccine showed greater spike-specific TCR breadth than those given placebo. Reported findings describe substantial breadth in spike-specific CD8+ and CD4+ T cell responses following vaccination.

A word on this clone: What it binds is not known.

Some clones are missing from TCRdb's copy, which holds only in-frame ones; the method was immunoSEQ multiplex PCR. Altogether a few hundred thousand clones are present, approximately 90% being singletons, with the ten largest covering more than 9%. Treatment: 19 received Ad26.COV2.S at low or high dose, single or two shots; about five received placebo; per-sample allocation not given. Sampling was done on day 63 after the first vaccine or placebo injection. An adult donor aged 18-55 years was enrolled in Boston. Between the trimmed V and J ends, which lost 6 bases and 5 bases, there was a span of 10 bases. The CDR3 runs 12 residues. From germline, CDR1 is WNHNN and CDR2 SYGVQD (reference sequence).

The genes are TRBV10-1 and TRBJ2-5; D is undetermined. This receptor was taken from a person aged 18-60 years who received the Ad26.COV2.S COVID-19 vaccine or a placebo. The sample here was peripheral blood, taken in a trial of Ad26.COV2.S vaccine versus placebo. CDR3 bases: TGCGCCAGCAGGTCGTGCAGGGAGACCCAGTACTTC. The encoded protein is CASRSCRETQYF.